This T cell receptor beta chain was sequenced for a study of follicular helper T cells after annual influenza vaccination. Time point indicated: 2014-2015 season, pre-vaccination. Blood volume per time point ranged from about 40 to 100 mL. Overall study findings and caveats: Each annual vaccination recalled recurring oligoclonal ICOS+CD38+ cTfh clonotypes.

TCRdb keeps only in-frame clones here, not all; method: immunoSEQ multiplex PCR. The sample contains approximately 30,000 clones, approximately 80% of which appear only once. In the case of this clone: Antigen specificity is unknown.

Germline V gene sequence: CDR1 MNHNY, CDR2 SVGAGI (reference sequence). The CDR3 loop spans 15 amino acids. Losses at the gene ends were 6 bases for V and 6 bases for J; bases not matched to a gene: 12. The sequence was obtained from an adult who received the influenza vaccine. The sequencing used CXCR5+ CD38- circulating T follicular helper cells from blood, collected on the day of influenza vaccination. Subset given: circulating Tfh, non-naive CD4+CXCR5+PD-1+ (ICOS+CD38+ or ICOS-CD38-). The V and J genes are TRBV6-6 and TRBJ2-3; 7 nucleotides align to TRBD2. CDR3 nucleotide sequence: TGTGCCAGCAGGAACGGGGAGGGCCAGTCTGATACGCAGTATTTT. Translated: CASRNGEGQSDTQYF.